The 25 T cell receptor beta chains below come from one sample, sequenced in a study of blood T cell repertoires in COVID-19. TCRdb's copy holds only in-frame clones and misses some; the assay was immunoSEQ multiplex PCR. Of 200,000 to 250,000 clones listed, 82% were seen once; the top ten hold 8% to 9%. Sequencing was done on a sample of peripheral blood. Receptors were obtained from a woman of 80 years or more with COVID-19, enrolled during active disease.

The rearrangement links TRBV30 to TRBJ1-5; 8 bases line up with TRBD1. Germline loops: CDR1 GTSNPN, CDR2 SVGIG (reference sequence). The CDR3 is 13 amino acids. V dropped 5 bases and J dropped 8; count of bases not matched to a gene: 8. Here the CDR3 reads CAWGRGRGEPQHF. CDR3 bases: TGTGCCTGGGGCAGGGGGCGCGGAGAGCCCCAGCATTTT. Together with reference TRBV30 and TRBJ1-5, the CDR3 gives the full variable domain: SQTIHQWPATLVQPVGSPLSLECTVEGTSNPNLYWYRQAAGRGLQLLFYSVGIGQISSEVPQNLSASRPQDRQFILSSKKLLLSDSGFYLCAWGRGRGEPQHFGDGTRLSIL.

This clone was picked up one time. This sequence joins TRBV5-5 and TRBJ1-1; D is ambiguous. Germline CDR1 SGHKS, CDR2 YYEKEE (reference sequence). Trimming removed 0 bases at V and 6 bases at J, with 12 bases between. The CDR3 runs to 14 residues. The CDR3 reads CASSLEIWRPEAFF. The CDR3, as DNA: TGTGCCAGCAGCTTGGAGATTTGGAGGCCTGAAGCTTTCTTT.

J is TRBJ1-2 and V is TRBV28; 12 bases are shared with TRBD1. CDR1 is MDHEN, CDR2 SYDVKM, per germline. The CDR3 covers 16 residues. V shed 6 bases, J shed 5 bases, and the junction held 10 bases outside the gene matches. CDR3 sequence: CASRTRDRGRGYGYTF. As DNA, the CDR3 is TGTGCCAGCAGAACCCGGGACAGGGGGCGAGGTTATGGCTACACCTTC.

J is TRBJ1-1 and V is TRBV9, with D maybe TRBD1 (5 bases). Germline assignment: CDR1 SGDLS and CDR2 YYNGEE. The V gene lost 2 bases and the J gene lost 2 bases, with 16 bases spanning the gap. This CDR3 has 16 amino acids. CDR3 residues: CASSVVPAGLNTEAFF. The CDR3 DNA sequence: TGTGCCAGCAGCGTGGTCCCGGCAGGGCTAAACACTGAAGCTTTCTTT.

This clone was seen repeatedly, ten times or more. This rearrangement joins TRBV7-2 to TRBJ2-5; D may be TRBD1 (6 bases). Between the trimmed V and J ends, which lost 1 base and 4 bases, there was a span of 13 bases. This CDR3 spans 15 amino acids. CDR1 and CDR2 from the germline V gene are SGHTA and FQGNSA. The CDR3 is CASSLVLSRGETQYF. CDR3 in DNA: TGTGCCAGCAGCTTAGTTTTGAGCAGGGGAGAGACCCAGTACTTC.

This clone was observed a handful of times. The chain combines TRBV6-2 or TRBV6-3 with TRBJ1-2; TRBD1 is a possible D gene (5 bases). CDR1 and CDR2 (germline): MNHEY, SVGEGT. This CDR3 comprises 13 residues. V was cut by 2 bases and J by 7 bases, with 11 bases left in between. CDR3 DNA: TGTGCCAGCAGTTACATCAGGGAGGCTGGCTACACCTTC. It encodes CASSYIREAGYTF.

V gene TRBV9 combines with J gene TRBJ2-1, with 9 bases aligning to TRBD2. Germline V lookup: CDR1 SGDLS, CDR2 YYNGEE. This CDR3 has 20 amino acids. The junction had 20 bases not matched to a gene; V was cut back by 4 bases and J by 3 bases. In nucleotides, the CDR3 is TGTGCCAGCAGCCCCCGGGGTAGCGGGAGTGCCTTTGGAGTCTACAATGAGCAGTTCTTC. Translated, it gives CASSPRGSGSAFGVYNEQFF.

The chain uses TRBV7-9 and TRBJ1-2; perhaps TRBD1 as D (6 bases). The CDR3 runs to 15 residues. CDR1 is SEHNR and CDR2 is FQNEAQ in the germline V gene (reference sequence). Trimming pared 5 bases from V and 6 bases from J, leaving 19 bases between. Written as DNA, the CDR3 is TGTGCCAGCAGCAGAGAACAGGGAGGGAGTCATGGCTACACCTTC. This encodes CASSREQGGSHGYTF.

This clone came up many times. The same CDR3 arises from other DNA sequences in this sample as well. The rearrangement links TRBV5-6 to TRBJ1-3; 7 positions match TRBD1. The trim removed 5 bases at V and 0 bases at J, leaving 5 bases unmatched. Germline CDR1 reads SGHDT; CDR2 reads YYEEEE. This CDR3 has 15 residues. CDR3 amino acids: CASSLGTASGNTIYF. As DNA, the CDR3 is TGTGCCAGCAGTTTAGGGACAGCCTCTGGAAACACCATATATTTT.

This clone has a single count. This sequence joins TRBV5-5 and TRBJ2-3; perhaps TRBD1 as D (6 bases). CDR1 is SGHKS, CDR2 YYEKEE, per germline (reference sequence). Trimming removed 4 bases at V and 0 bases at J, with 15 bases between. The CDR3 runs 16 residues. DNA for the CDR3: TGTGCCAGCAGCGATGGTAGGGGGAGTAGCACAGATACGCAGTATTTT. This translates into CASSDGRGSSTDTQYF.

A few counts support this clone. The chain is built from TRBV19 and TRBJ2-3; 7 bases are shared with TRBD2. Per germline, CDR1 LNHDA and CDR2 SQIVND (reference sequence). CDR3 length: 18 residues. The V gene end was trimmed by 5 bases and the J gene end by 3 bases; junction bases not matched to a gene: 17. The CDR3 region is CASSPRGLRGGKTDTQYF. The CDR3 bases are TGTGCCAGTAGTCCTAGAGGTTTGCGGGGAGGGAAAACAGATACGCAGTATTTT.

This clone was observed once. The junction departs from the called germline gene at one end, perhaps through a read error. V gene TRBV2 combines with J gene TRBJ2-4; 8 positions match TRBD1. Germline loops: CDR1 SNHLY, CDR2 FYNNEI. The CDR3 is made up of 12 amino acids. The CDR3 reads CASSEEGQAILF. CDR3 nucleotide sequence: TGTGCCAGCAGTGAAGAGGGACAGGCAATTTTATTC. The variable domain in full, with the rest retrieved from reference TRBV2 and TRBJ2-4, is EPEVTQTPSHQVTQMGQEVILRCVPISNHLYFYWYRQILGQKVEFLVSFYNNEISEKSEIFDDQFSVERPDGSNFTLKIRSTKLEDSAMYFCASSEEGQAILFGAGTRLSVL.

This chain connects TRBV15 to TRBJ2-5; 9 bases are shared with TRBD2. Germline V gives CDR1 LNHNV, CDR2 YYDKDF (reference sequence). The V segment lost 0 bases and the J segment 6 bases; nucleotides outside the gene matches: 5. The CDR3 spans 15 residues. CDR3 in DNA: TGTGCCACCAGCAGAGATCTGGCGGGGGGGCAGACCCAGTACTTC. This sequence encodes CATSRDLAGGQTQYF.

This chain joins TRBV11-1 and TRBJ2-1; the D is unclear. Trimming cost V 5 bases and J 10 bases, with 12 bases left between them. The CDR3 consists of 12 residues. The V gene's germline CDR1 is SGHAT and CDR2 FQDESV (reference sequence). CDR3 region: CASSPFEVEQFF. CDR3 coding DNA: TGTGCCAGCAGCCCATTCGAGGTCGAGCAGTTCTTC.

The genes are TRBV6-5 and TRBJ1-1, with a possible D match to TRBD1 (5 bases). The CDR3 length is 13 residues. V gave up 8 bases and J gave up 4 bases, with 14 bases separating them. The germline CDR1 and CDR2 sequences are MNHEY and SVGAGI. The CDR3 reads CASGRTPGTEAFF. In DNA form, the CDR3 reads TGTGCCAGCGGAAGGACACCAGGCACTGAAGCTTTCTTT.

The chain combines TRBV7-8 with TRBJ1-5, with a possible D match to TRBD1 (5 bases). Germline CDR1 is SGHVS and CDR2 is FQNEAQ. The V end lost 4 bases, the J end lost 6 bases, and 13 bases lay between the germline ends. This CDR3 spans 14 amino acids. The CDR3 nucleotides are TGTGCCAGCAGCTCGCAGGGCCCCAGTCAGCCCCAGCATTTT. Its translation is CASSSQGPSQPQHF.

V usage is TRBV6-2 or TRBV6-3 and J usage is TRBJ2-6; no definite D call. Between the trimmed V and J ends, which lost 6 bases and 4 bases, there was a span of 13 bases. Germline V lookup: CDR1 MNHEY, CDR2 SVGEGT. This CDR3 has 15 residues. CDR3 coding DNA: TGTGCCAGCAGCCTTTCCATGTCCGGGGCCAACGTCCTGACTTTC. This gives the protein CASSLSMSGANVLTF.

A single count supports this clone. The rearrangement joins TRBV6-4 to TRBJ2-1; D unclear. V was cut by 2 bases and J by 7 bases, with 6 bases left in between. Germline V gives CDR1 MRHNA, CDR2 SNTAGT. The CDR3 has 12 residues. CDR3 residues: CASSDLYNEQFF. DNA for the CDR3: TGTGCCAGCAGTGACCTCTATAATGAGCAGTTCTTC.

The chain uses TRBV7-9 and TRBJ1-4, with 9 bases aligning to TRBD1. This CDR3 comprises 15 residues. CDR1 and CDR2 (germline): SEHNR, FQNEAQ (reference sequence). Germline trimming cut 3 bases from V and 8 bases from J; bases unmatched to any gene: 7. The CDR3 spells CASSFGGQGDEKLFF. CDR3 DNA: TGTGCCAGCAGCTTTGGGGGACAGGGCGACGAAAAACTGTTTTTT.

The chain uses TRBV6-5 and TRBJ2-3; D is unclear. This CDR3 region has 14 residues. The V and J ends lost 6 bases and 2 bases respectively, with 12 bases between them. The germline V gene has CDR1 MNHEY and CDR2 SVGAGI. CDR3 amino acids: CASRLLGHTDTQYF. In DNA, the CDR3 is TGTGCCAGCAGGCTGCTGGGCCACACAGATACGCAGTATTTT.

The V gene is TRBV7-2, the J gene TRBJ1-2; a possible D gene is TRBD1 (5 bases). The CDR3 is 16 amino acids. Trimming removed 2 bases at V and 8 bases at J, with 21 bases between. CDR1 and CDR2 (germline): SGHTA, FQGNSA. The CDR3 nucleotides are TGTGCCAGCAGCTTAATTCCCCAGAGCAGGGCGGAAGGCTACACCTTC. Translated: CASSLIPQSRAEGYTF.

V is TRBV24-1 and J is TRBJ1-2; D uncertain. CDR1 is KGHDR, CDR2 SFDVKD, per germline. V shed 3 bases and J shed 7 bases, with 11 bases lying between them. The CDR3 loop spans 13 amino acids. CDR3 in amino acids: CATSDPGTAGYTF. As DNA, the CDR3 is TGTGCCACCAGTGATCCAGGAACGGCTGGCTACACCTTC.

This chain joins TRBV6-6 and TRBJ1-4, with 8 bases identical to TRBD1. V trimming: 8 bases; J trimming: 7 bases; junction bases outside the gene matches: 3. The CDR3 extends over 12 amino acids. Per germline, CDR1 MNHNY and CDR2 SVGAGI (reference sequence). CDR3 in DNA: TGTGCCAGCGGACAGGGTTTTGAAAAACTGTTTTTT. Its protein product is CASGQGFEKLFF.

In this sample, this clone turned up a few times. The rearrangement uses TRBV5-6 and TRBJ2-1, with a tentative D call TRBD2 (5 bases). Deletions cut 2 bases from V and 3 bases from J, with 12 bases between. CDR1 SGHDT and CDR2 YYEEEE come from the germline V gene. This CDR3 spans 15 amino acids. CDR3 nucleotides: TGTGCCAGCAGCTTTCGGGGAGCCTACTACAATGAGCAGTTCTTC. This gives the protein CASSFRGAYYNEQFF.

The chain is built from TRBV27 and TRBJ1-1, with D perhaps matching TRBD1 (5 bases). There are 13 residues in the CDR3. Germline CDR1 is MNHEY and CDR2 is SMNVEV (reference sequence). V was trimmed by 2 bases and J by 9 bases, leaving 13 bases between them. For the CDR3, the DNA is TGTGCCAGCAGTTTAGGGGCAAGGGCACAAGCTTTCTTT. As protein: CASSLGARAQAFF.